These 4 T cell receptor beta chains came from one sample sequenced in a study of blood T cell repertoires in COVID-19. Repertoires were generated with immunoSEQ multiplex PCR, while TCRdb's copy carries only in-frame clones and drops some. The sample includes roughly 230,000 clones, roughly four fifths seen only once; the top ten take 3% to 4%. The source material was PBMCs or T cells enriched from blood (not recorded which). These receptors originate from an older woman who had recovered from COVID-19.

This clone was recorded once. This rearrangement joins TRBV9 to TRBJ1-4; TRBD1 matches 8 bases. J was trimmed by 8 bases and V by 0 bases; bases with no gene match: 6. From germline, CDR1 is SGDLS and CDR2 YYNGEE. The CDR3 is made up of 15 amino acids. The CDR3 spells CASSVAWSGGEKLFF. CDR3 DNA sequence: TGTGCCAGCAGCGTAGCTTGGTCAGGGGGCGAAAAACTGTTTTTT.

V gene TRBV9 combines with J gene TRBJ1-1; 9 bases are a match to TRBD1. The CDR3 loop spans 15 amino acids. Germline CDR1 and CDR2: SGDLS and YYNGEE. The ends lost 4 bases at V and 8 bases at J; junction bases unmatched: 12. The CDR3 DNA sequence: TGTGCCAGCAGCCCGAGCGGGACAGGGCTAGCCGAAGCTTTCTTT. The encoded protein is CASSPSGTGLAEAFF.

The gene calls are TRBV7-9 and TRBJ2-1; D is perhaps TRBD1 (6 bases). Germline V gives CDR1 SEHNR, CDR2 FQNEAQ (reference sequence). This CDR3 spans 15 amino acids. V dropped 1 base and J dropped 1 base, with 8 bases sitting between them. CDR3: CASSLEGVSYNEQFF. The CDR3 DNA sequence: TGTGCCAGCAGCTTAGAGGGGGTTTCCTACAATGAGCAGTTCTTC.

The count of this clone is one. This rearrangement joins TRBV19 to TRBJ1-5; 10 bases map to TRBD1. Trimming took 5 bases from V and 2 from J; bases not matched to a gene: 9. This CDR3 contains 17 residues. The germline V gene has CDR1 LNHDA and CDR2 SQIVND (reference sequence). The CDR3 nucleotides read TGTGCCAGTAGTCTCGGACAGGGGGTCTCGGGCAATCAGCCCCAGCATTTT. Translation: CASSLGQGVSGNQPQHF.